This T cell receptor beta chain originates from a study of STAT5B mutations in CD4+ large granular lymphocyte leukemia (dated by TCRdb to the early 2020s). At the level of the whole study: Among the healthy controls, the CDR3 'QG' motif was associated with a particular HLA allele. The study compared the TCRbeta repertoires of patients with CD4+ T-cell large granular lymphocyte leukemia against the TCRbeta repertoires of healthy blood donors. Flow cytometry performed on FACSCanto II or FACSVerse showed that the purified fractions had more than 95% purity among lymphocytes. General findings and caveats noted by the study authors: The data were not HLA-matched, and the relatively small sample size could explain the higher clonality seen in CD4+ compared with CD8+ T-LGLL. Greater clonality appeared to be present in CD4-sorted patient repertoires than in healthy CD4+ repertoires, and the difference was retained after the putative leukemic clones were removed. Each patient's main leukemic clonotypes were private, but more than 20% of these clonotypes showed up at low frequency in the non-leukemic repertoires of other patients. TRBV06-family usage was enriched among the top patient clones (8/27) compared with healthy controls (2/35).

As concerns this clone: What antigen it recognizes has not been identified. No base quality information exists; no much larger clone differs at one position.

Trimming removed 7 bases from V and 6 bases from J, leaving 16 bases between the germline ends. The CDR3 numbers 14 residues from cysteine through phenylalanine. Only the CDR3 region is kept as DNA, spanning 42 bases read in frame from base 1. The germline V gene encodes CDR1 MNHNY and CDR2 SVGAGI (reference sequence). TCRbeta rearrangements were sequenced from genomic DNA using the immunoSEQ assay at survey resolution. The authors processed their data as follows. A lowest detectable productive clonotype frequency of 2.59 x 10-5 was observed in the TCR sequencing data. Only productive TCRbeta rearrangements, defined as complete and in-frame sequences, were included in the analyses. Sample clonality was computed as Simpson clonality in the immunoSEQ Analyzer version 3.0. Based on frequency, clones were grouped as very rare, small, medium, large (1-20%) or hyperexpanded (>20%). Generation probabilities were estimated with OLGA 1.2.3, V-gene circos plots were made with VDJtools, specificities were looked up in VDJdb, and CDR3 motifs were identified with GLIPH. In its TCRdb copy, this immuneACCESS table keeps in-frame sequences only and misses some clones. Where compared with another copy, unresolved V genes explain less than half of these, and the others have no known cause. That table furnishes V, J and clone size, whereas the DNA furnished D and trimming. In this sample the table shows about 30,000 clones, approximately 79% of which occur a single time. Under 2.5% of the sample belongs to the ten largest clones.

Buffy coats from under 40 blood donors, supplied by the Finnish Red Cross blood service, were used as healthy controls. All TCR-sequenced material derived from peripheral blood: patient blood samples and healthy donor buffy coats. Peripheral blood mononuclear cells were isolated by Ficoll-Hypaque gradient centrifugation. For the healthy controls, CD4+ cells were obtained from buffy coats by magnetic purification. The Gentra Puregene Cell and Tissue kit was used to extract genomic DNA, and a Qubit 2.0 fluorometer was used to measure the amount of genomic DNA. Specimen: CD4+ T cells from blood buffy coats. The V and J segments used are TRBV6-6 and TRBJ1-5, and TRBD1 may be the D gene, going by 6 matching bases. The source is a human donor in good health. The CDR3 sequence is CASNLEQGGQPQHF. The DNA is TGTGCCAGCAACCTGGAACAGGGAGGTCAGCCCCAGCATTTT.